A selection of T cell receptor beta chains follows, all from one sample in a study of cytomegalovirus exposure and HLA in healthy donors. Profiling relied on immunoSEQ multiplex PCR, and the TCRdb table lists in-frame clones only, not all of them. The sample consists of some 120,000 clones, roughly a sixth of them appearing once. Sequenced: PBMCs. Receptors originate from a female donor in good health and CMV-seropositive. Each CDR3 is given with its conserved first and last residue. The D gene is left open where the match is weak. Part of the rows lack a size; the others show once, few, many or a class for expanded clones.

d_gene	abundance	v_gene	j_gene	CDR3aa	CDR3nt
NA	NA	TRBV5-1	TRBJ1-6	CASSLTTDYNSPLHF	TGCGCCAGCAGCTTAACGACAGACTATAATTCACCCCTCCACTTT
NA	NA	TRBV19	TRBJ2-4	CASSLFTAVAKNIQYF	TGTGCCAGTAGCCTCTTTACTGCGGTAGCCAAAAACATTCAGTACTTC
NA	few	TRBV27	TRBJ2-2	CASSPLLPSGELFF	TGTGCCAGCAGTCCTTTACTCCCTTCGGGGGAGCTGTTTTTT
TRBD1	few	TRBV6-5	TRBJ1-2	CASGTVNGYTF	TGTGCCAGCGGGACAGTGAATGGCTACACCTTC
NA	NA	TRBV4-3	TRBJ2-1	CASSQEADSFYNEQFF	TGCGCCAGCAGCCAAGAAGCGGATTCGTTCTACAATGAGCAGTTCTTC
NA	few	TRBV27	TRBJ2-7	CASTPGEPYEQYF	TGTGCCAGCACCCCCGGGGAACCCTACGAGCAGTACTTC
NA	few	TRBV30	TRBJ1-5	CAWSVPPAGGLHSNQPQHF	TGTGCCTGGAGTGTACCTCCAGCGGGGGGTCTTCATAGCAATCAGCCCCAGCATTTT
TRBD1	NA	TRBV10-1	TRBJ2-7	CASSEAFGTGGNLHEQYF	TGCGCCAGCAGTGAAGCTTTCGGGACAGGGGGCAATCTCCACGAGCAGTACTTC
TRBD2	NA	TRBV4-3	TRBJ2-1	CASRVIAGGPSYNEQFF	TGCGCCAGCAGGGTTATAGCGGGAGGCCCCTCCTACAATGAGCAGTTCTTC
NA	NA	TRBV27	TRBJ2-3	CASSLSGWTITDTQYF	TGTGCCAGCAGTTTATCGGGATGGACAATAACAGATACGCAGTATTTT